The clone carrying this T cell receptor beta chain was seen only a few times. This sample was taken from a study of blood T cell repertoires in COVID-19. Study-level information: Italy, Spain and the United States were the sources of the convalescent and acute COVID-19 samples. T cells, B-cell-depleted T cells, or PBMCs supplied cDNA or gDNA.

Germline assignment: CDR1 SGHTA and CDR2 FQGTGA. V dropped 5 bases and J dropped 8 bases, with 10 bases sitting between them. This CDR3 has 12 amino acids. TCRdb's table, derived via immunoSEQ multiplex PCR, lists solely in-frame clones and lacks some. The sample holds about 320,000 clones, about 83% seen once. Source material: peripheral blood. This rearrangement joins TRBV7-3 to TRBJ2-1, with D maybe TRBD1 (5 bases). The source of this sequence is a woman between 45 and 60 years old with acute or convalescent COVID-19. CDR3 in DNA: TGTGCCAGCAGCCCCGACAGACATGAGCAGTTCTTC. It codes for CASSPDRHEQFF.